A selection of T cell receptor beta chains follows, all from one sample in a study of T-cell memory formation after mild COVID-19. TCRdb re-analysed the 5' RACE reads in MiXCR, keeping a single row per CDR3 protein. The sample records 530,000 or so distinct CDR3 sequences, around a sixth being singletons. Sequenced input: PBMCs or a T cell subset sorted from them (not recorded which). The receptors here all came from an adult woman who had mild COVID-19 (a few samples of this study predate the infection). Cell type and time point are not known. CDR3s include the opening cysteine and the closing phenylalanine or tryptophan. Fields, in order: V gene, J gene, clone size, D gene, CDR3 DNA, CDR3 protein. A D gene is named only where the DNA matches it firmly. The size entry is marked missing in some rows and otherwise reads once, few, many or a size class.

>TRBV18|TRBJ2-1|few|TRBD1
TGTGCCAGCTCACTCGACAGGGGTCGGGATCACAATGAGCAGTTCTTC
CASSLDRGRDHNEQFF
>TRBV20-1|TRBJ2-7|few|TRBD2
TGCAGTGCGAGAGTTAGCGGGAGGGGGTCCTACGAGCAGTACTTC
CSARVSGRGSYEQYF
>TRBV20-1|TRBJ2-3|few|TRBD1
TGCAGTGCTAGAAGGGGGCCAACCACAGATACGCAGTATTTT
CSARRGPTTDTQYF
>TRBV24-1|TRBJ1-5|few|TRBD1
TGTGCCACCAGTGATTTGACGGACAGGGCGGCTCAGCCCCAGCATTTT
CATSDLTDRAAQPQHF
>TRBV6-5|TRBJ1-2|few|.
TGTGCCAGCAGTTATAGTGGACGGAAGGGCGGAGCCGGTGGCTACACCTTC
CASSYSGRKGGAGGYTF
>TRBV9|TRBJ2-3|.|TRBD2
TGTGCCAGCAGCTCTGCGGGAGGCGGGGGGTATAGAGATACGCAGTATTTT
CASSSAGGGGYRDTQYF
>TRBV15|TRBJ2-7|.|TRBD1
TGTGCCACCAGCACCTCGCTTGCGGGACAGGGACACTTC
CATSTSLAGQGHF
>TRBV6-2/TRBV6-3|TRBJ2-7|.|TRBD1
TGTGCCAGCATATTCGAGGGGGCGGGCGAGCAGTACTTC
CASIFEGAGEQYF
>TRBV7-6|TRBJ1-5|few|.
TGTGCCAGCAGCTTACTTCCCGCGGGGGACTATAGCAATCAGCCCCAGCATTTT
CASSLLPAGDYSNQPQHF
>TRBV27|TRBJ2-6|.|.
TGTGCCAGCACCTCCTTAGGGTCTGGGGCCAACGTCCTGACTTTC
CASTSLGSGANVLTF
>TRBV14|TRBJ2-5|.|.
TGTGCCAGCAGCCAAGGGGCGCGGGGGACCCAGTACTTC
CASSQGARGTQYF
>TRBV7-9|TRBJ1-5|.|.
TGTGCCAGCAGCTTCTTGGAGGGCGATCAGCCCCAGCATTTT
CASSFLEGDQPQHF
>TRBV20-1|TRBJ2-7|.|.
TGCAGTGCACCGACAACAGCTTACGAGCAGTACTTC
CSAPTTAYEQYF
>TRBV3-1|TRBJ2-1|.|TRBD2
TGTGCCAGCAGCCACCCCGCCCTCGCGGGGGGGCTCAATGAGCAGTTCTTC
CASSHPALAGGLNEQFF
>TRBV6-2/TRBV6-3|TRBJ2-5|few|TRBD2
TGTGCCAGCAGTTTACCTTCTAGCGGGAGCAAAGAGACCCAGTACTTC
CASSLPSSGSKETQYF
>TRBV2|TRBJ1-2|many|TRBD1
TGTGCCAGCAGTCGGACAGGGAAATATGGCTACACCTTC
CASSRTGKYGYTF
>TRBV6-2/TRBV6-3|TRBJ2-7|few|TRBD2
TGTGCCAGCAGTTCGACTAGCGGGAGACACTACGAGCAGTACTTC
CASSSTSGRHYEQYF
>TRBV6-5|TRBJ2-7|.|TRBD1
TGTGCCAGCAGTTCCGGGACAGGTCACGAGCAGTACTTC
CASSSGTGHEQYF
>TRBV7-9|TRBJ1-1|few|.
TGTGCCAGCAGCACAGACCTAGACACTGAAGCTTTCTTT
CASSTDLDTEAFF
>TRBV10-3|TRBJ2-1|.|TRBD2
TGTGCCATCAGTGAAGGTCTAGCGGCCTACAATGAGCAGTTCTTC
CAISEGLAAYNEQFF
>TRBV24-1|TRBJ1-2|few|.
TGTGCCACCAGTGATGTGGACGGATATGGCTACACCTTC
CATSDVDGYGYTF
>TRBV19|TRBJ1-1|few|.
TGTGCCAGTAGTATTGAGGTTGGGCAGAAGGCTGAAGCTTTCTTT
CASSIEVGQKAEAFF
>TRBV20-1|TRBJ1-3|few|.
TGCAGTGCTAGAGACAGCCTGGGGGCTGGAAACACCATATATTTT
CSARDSLGAGNTIYF
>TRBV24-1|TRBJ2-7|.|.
TGTGCCACCAGTGATCACCTACAGGGCGCTACCTACGAGCAGTACTTC
CATSDHLQGATYEQYF